This T cell receptor beta chain emerged from a study of blood T cell repertoires in COVID-19. This clone appeared a single time. In the authors' methods: Estimation of nucleated cell counts relied on the amplification of reference gene primers. Libraries were prepared by immunoSEQ multiplex PCR; TCRdb keeps only in-frame clonotypes and omits some of them. V, J and clone size are taken as reported in that table, and D and trimming were inferred from the DNA itself. The sample carries 240,000 or so clones, about 82% recorded once. The CDR3 is made up of 15 amino acids. Germline-derived CDR1 and CDR2 are MNHEY and SVGAGI. The V and J ends lost 4 bases and 7 bases, in that order; junction bases with no gene match: 5. Donors were grouped by their self-reported clinical history. Recovery meant two consecutive negative NP/OP PCR tests, professional clearance, or resolved symptoms.

Sequencing used PBMCs or T cells enriched from blood (not recorded which). The chain recombines TRBV6-5 with TRBJ2-7; 15 bases are a match to TRBD2. This TCR derives from a woman in her forties or fifties who had recovered from COVID-19. CDR3 amino acids: CASSFSGTSGREQYF. The CDR3 DNA follows: TGTGCCAGCAGTTTTTCCGGGACTAGCGGGAGGGAGCAGTACTTC.